The TCR beta chain described here comes from a study of control samples from healthy donors and cancer patients. Trimming at V came to 2 bases and at J to 3 bases, leaving 9 bases not matched to a gene. Germline V gene data show CDR1 as KGHDR and CDR2 as SFDVKD. The CDR3 totals 16 residues. Generated by immunoSEQ multiplex PCR, the TCRdb table keeps only in-frame clones and is missing some. There are more than 100,000 clones in the sample; more than 80% occur only once, and 2.5% lies in the top ten. In this sample, this clone turned up once. This receptor was identified in a man between 18 and 35 years old in good health. The V call is TRBV24-1, the J call TRBJ2-7, with 7 bases fitting TRBD1. Input material: blood. The CDR3 loop is CATSDSTATGNYEQYF. The CDR3 DNA follows: TGTGCCACCAGTGATTCTACCGCGACAGGGAACTACGAGCAGTACTTC.